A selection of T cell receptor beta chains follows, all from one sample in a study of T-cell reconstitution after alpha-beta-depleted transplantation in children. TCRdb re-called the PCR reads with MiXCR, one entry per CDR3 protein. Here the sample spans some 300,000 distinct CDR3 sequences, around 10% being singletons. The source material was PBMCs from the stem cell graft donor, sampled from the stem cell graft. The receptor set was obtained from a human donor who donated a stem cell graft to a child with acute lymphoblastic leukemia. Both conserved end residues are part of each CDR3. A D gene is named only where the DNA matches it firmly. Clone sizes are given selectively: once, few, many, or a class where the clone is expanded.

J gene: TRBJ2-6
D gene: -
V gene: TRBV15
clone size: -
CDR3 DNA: TGTGCCACCAGCAGAGATCCGGCTGAATTAACAGCTCACTCTGGGGCCAACGTCCTGACTTTC
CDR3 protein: CATSRDPAELTAHSGANVLTF

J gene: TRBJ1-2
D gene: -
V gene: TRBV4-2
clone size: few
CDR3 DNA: TGTGCCAGCAGCCAAGAGGGTGGCTACACCTTC
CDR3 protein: CASSQEGGYTF

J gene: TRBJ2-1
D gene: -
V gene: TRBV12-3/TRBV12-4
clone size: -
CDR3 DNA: TGTGCCAGCAGTTTAGAAGTGGGAATAGAAGGGGGCAATGAGCAGTTCTTC
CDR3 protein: CASSLEVGIEGGNEQFF

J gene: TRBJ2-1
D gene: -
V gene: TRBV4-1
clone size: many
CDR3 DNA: TGCGCCAGCAGCCAAGAGGCACAGACTAACAATGAGCAGTTCTTC
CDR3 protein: CASSQEAQTNNEQFF

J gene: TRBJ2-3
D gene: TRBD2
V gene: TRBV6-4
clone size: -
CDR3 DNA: TGTGCCAGCAGCCACACTAGCGCGGCACACACAGATACGCAGTATTTT
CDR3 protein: CASSHTSAAHTDTQYF

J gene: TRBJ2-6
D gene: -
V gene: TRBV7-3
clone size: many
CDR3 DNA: TGTGCCAGCAGCTTAGACAGCTCTGGGGCCAACGTCCTGACTTTC
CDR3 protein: CASSLDSSGANVLTF

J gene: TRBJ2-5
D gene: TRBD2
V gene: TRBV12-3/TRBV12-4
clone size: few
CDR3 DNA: TGTGCCAGCAGTTTGGCGCCAGGGAGGGACTATCAAGAGACCCAGTACTTC
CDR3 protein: CASSLAPGRDYQETQYF

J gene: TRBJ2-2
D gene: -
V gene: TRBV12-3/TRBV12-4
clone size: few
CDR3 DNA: TGTGCCAGCAGTTTGGCGTTCGGAGCCGGGGAGCTGTTTTTT
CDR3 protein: CASSLAFGAGELFF

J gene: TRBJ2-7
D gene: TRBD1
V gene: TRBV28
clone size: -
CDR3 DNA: TGTGCCAGCAAAACAGGGGTAGGCGAGCAGTACTTC
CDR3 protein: CASKTGVGEQYF

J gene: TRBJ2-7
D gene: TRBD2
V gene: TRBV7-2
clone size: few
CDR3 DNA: TGTGCCAGCAGCGATAGGACTAGCGGGGCCTACGAGCAGTACTTC
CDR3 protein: CASSDRTSGAYEQYF

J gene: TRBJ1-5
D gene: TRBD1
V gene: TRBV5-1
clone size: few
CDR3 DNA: TGCGCCAGCCGAACAGACTCCGGGACAGGGCGCAATCAGCCCCAGCATTTT
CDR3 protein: CASRTDSGTGRNQPQHF

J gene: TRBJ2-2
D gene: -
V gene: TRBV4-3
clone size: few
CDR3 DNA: TGCGCCAGCAGCCAAGATAAAGGGTCGGGAGTGGAGCTGTTTTTT
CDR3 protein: CASSQDKGSGVELFF

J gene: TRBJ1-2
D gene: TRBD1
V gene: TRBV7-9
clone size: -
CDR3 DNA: TGTGCCAGCAGTTCCTGGGGGACAGCCTATGGCTACACCTTC
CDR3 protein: CASSSWGTAYGYTF

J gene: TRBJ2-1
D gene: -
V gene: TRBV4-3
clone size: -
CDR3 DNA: TGCGCCAGCAGCCAAGAAATAGGGACCACCTACAATGAGCAGTTCTTC
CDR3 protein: CASSQEIGTTYNEQFF

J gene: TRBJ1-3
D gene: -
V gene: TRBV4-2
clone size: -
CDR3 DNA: TGTGGAGGGGGGGAAGAACCTGGAAACACCATATATTTT
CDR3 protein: CGGGEEPGNTIYF

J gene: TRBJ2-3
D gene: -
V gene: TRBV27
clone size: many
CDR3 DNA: TGTGCCAGCAGTTTAGGTCTTAGCGATACGCAGTATTTT
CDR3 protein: CASSLGLSDTQYF

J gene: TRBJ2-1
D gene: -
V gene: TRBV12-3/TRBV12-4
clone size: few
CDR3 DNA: TGTGCCAGCAGTCCATCTAGCTCCAACTCCTACAATGAGCAGTTCTTC
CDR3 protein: CASSPSSSNSYNEQFF

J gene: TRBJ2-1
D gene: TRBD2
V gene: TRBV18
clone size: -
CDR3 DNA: TGTGCCAGCTCACCACCTAGCGGGAGAAAAAATGAGCAGTTCTTC
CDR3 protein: CASSPPSGRKNEQFF

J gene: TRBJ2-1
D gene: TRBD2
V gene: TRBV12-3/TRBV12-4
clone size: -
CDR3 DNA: TGTGCCAGCAGTTTAGCGTTTGATCGGTCGTGGCAAGCGGGAAGTGTCACAAATGAGCAGTTCTTC
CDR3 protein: CASSLAFDRSWQAGSVTNEQFF

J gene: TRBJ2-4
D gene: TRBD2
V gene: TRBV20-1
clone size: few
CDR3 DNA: TGCAGTGCAACTATCAGCGGGAGGGGAGTCAACATTCAGTACTTC
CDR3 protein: CSATISGRGVNIQYF

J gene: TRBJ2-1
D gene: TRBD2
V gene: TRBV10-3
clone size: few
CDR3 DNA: TGTGCCATCAGTGAGTCGACTAGCGGGAGGGGGCGCAATGAGCAGTTCTTC
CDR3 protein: CAISESTSGRGRNEQFF

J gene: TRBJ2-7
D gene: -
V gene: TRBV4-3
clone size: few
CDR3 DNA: TGCGCCAGCAGCCAAGTGGTGGGGGCCCACTACGAGCAGTACTTC
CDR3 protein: CASSQVVGAHYEQYF

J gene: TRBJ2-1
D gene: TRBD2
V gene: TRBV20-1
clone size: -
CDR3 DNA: TGCAGTGCGGGCCCAGCGGGAGGGCGCGAGCAGTTCTTC
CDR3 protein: CSAGPAGGREQFF

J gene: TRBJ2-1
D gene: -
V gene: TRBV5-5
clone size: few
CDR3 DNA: TGTGCCAGCAGCTTACAAGGGACAAGCTCCTACAATGAGCAGTTCTTC
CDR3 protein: CASSLQGTSSYNEQFF

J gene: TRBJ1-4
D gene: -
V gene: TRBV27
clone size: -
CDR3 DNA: TGTGCCAGCGCGGGGGGTGAAAAACTGTTTTTT
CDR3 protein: CASAGGEKLFF

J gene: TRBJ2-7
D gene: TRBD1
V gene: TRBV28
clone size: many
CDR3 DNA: TGTGCCAGCAGTTCATGGACAGGGAGGTACGAGCAGTACTTC
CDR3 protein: CASSSWTGRYEQYF

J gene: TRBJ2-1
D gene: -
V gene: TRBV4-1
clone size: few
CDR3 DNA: TGCGCCAGCAGCAAATCAGAGGGCGGGGTCTACAATGAGCAGTTCTTC
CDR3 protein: CASSKSEGGVYNEQFF

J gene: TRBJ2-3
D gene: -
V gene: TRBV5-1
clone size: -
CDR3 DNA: TGCGCCAGCAGCCCCGTACAGGAGTTCAACACAGATACGCAGTATTTT
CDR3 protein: CASSPVQEFNTDTQYF

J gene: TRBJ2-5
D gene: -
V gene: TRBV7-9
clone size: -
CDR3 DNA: TGTGCCAGCAGCTTCCACCCGGGGGCGGGGCAAGAGACCCAGTACTTC
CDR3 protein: CASSFHPGAGQETQYF

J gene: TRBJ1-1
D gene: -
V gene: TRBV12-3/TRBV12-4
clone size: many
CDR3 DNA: TGTGCCAGCAGCCCCCCCGGGGTGAACACTGAAGCTTTCTTT
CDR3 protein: CASSPPGVNTEAFF

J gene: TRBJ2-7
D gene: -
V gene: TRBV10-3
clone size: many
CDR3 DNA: TGTGCCATCAGTGATCGAAGCTACGAGCAGTACTTC
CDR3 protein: CAISDRSYEQYF

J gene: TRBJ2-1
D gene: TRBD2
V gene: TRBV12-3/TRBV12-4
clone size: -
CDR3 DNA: TGTGCCAGCAGTTTCGGCGCGGGAGGGCCTTGGGAGCAGTTCTTC
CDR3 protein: CASSFGAGGPWEQFF

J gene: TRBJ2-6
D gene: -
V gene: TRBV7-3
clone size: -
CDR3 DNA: TGTGCCAGCAGCTTTGGAGGGCTCATAAGCTCTGGGGCCAACGTCCTGACTTTC
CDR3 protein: CASSFGGLISSGANVLTF

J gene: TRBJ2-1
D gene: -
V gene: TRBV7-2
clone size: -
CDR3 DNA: TGTGCCAGCAGCGTCGTTGGAAGCGAGTACAATGAGCAGTTCTTC
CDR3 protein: CASSVVGSEYNEQFF

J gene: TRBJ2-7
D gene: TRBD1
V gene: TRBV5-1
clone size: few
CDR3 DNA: TGCGCCAGCGCCTCCCGGGACAGCCGAACCTACGAGCAGTACTTC
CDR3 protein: CASASRDSRTYEQYF

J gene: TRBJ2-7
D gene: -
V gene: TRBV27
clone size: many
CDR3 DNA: TGTGCCAGCAGTTTCCAGGGGAGCTCCTACGAGCAGTACTTC
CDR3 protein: CASSFQGSSYEQYF

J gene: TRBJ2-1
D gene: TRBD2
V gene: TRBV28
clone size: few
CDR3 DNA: TGTGCCAGCAGTCCACCCAGACTATTAGCGGGAGACGGCAATGAGCAGTTCTTC
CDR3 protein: CASSPPRLLAGDGNEQFF

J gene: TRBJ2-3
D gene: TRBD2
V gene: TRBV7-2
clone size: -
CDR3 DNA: TGTGCCAGCAGCTTAGGAGCTAGCGGGGGGAGGACAGATACGCAGTATTTT
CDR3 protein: CASSLGASGGRTDTQYF

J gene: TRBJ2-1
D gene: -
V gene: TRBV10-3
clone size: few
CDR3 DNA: TGTGCCTCCACGCCGGGACCCCCTACGAATGAGCAGTTCTTC
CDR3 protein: CASTPGPPTNEQFF

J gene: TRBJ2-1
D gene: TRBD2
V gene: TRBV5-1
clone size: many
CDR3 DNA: TGCGCCAGCAGCTTGGTACTAGCGGGAGACAATGAGCAGTTCTTC
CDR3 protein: CASSLVLAGDNEQFF

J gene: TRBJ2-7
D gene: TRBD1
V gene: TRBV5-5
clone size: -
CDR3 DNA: TGTGCCAGCAGCTGGGGGACAGGGCAGGGGGGACAGTACTTC
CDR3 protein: CASSWGTGQGGQYF

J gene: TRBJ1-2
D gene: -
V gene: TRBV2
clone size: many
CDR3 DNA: TGTGCCAGCAGTACCTTAACTAACTATGGCTACACCTTC
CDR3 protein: CASSTLTNYGYTF

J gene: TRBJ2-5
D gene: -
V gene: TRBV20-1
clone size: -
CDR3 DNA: TGCAGTGCTAGAGATCGCGGCAGGGGAACGGAGACCCAGTACTTC
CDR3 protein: CSARDRGRGTETQYF

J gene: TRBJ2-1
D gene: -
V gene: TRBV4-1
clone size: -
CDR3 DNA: TGCGCCAGCAGCCAACCGGGAGTGGGGTACAATGAGCAGTTCTTC
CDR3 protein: CASSQPGVGYNEQFF

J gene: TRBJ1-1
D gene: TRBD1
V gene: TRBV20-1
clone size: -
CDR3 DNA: TGCAGTGCGCCGGATTCCGGGACAGGGCGGAGGGAAGCTTTCTTT
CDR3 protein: CSAPDSGTGRREAFF

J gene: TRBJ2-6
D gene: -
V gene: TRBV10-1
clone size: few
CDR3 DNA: TGCGCCAGCAGGCTTAAACAGGTAGCCCTTTGCTCTGGGGCCAACGTCCTGACTTTC
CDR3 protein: CASRLKQVALCSGANVLTF

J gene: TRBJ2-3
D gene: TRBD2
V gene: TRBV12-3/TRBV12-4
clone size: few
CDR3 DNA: TGTGCCAGCAGTTTAGCCGGACTAGCGAAAACAGATACGCAGTATTTT
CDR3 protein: CASSLAGLAKTDTQYF

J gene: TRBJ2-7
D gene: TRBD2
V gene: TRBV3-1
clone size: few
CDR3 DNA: TGTGCCAGCAGCTCTAGCGGGAGCGCCTACGAGCAGTACTTC
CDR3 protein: CASSSSGSAYEQYF

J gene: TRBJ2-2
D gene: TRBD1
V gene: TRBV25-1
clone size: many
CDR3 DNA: TGTGCCAGCAGGACAGGGGGCACCGGGGAGCTGTTTTTT
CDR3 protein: CASRTGGTGELFF

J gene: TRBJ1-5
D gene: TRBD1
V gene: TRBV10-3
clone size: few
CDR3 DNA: TGTGCCACCGGGACAGGGGCCAATCAGCCCCAGCATTTT
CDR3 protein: CATGTGANQPQHF

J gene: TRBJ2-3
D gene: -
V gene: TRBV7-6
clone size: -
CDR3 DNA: TGTGCCAGCAGCTCGACGGGACCGCCCACAGATACGCAGTATTTT
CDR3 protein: CASSSTGPPTDTQYF

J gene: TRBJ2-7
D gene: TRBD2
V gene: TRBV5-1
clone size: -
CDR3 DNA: TGCGCCAGCAGCGGGGGACTAGCGGGAAAAGGGGCCTACGAGCAGTACTTC
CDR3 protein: CASSGGLAGKGAYEQYF

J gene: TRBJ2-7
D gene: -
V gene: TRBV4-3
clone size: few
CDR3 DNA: TGCGCCAGCAGCCAGGGGTACGGGACGGTATACTACGAGCAGTACTTC
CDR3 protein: CASSQGYGTVYYEQYF

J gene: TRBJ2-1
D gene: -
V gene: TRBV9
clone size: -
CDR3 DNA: TGTGCCAGCAGCCCACTCAACGCGGGCTACAATGAGCAGTTCTTC
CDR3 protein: CASSPLNAGYNEQFF